A selection of T cell receptor beta chains follows, all from one sample in a study of blood T cell repertoires in COVID-19. Profiling relied on immunoSEQ multiplex PCR, and the TCRdb table lists in-frame clones only, not all of them. This sample has 250,000 to 300,000 clones, with approximately 91% found just once. Specimen: peripheral blood. The source of these receptors is a woman in her thirties with COVID-19, enrolled during active disease. Each CDR3 is given with its conserved first and last residue. The D gene is left open where the match is weak. Part of the rows lack a size; the others show once, few, many or a class for expanded clones.

D	size	V	J	DNA	CDR3
NA	NA	TRBV7-9	TRBJ2-3	TGTGCCAGCAGCTTGAGGAGGATAGGAACAGATACGCAGTATTTT	CASSLRRIGTDTQYF
TRBD2	NA	TRBV11-2	TRBJ2-7	TGTGCCAGCAGCCCCAGCGGGAGTGGCGAGCAGTACTTC	CASSPSGSGEQYF
NA	NA	TRBV4-2	TRBJ2-7	TGTGCCAGCACCCCGGGACTTATAAGCTACGAGCAGTACTTC	CASTPGLISYEQYF
NA	NA	TRBV18	TRBJ1-1	TGTGCCAGTTCGGGGATCGAGAACACTGAAGCTTTCTTT	CASSGIENTEAFF
TRBD2	few	TRBV28	TRBJ2-7	TGTGCCAGCGGACTAGACTACGAGCAGTACTTC	CASGLDYEQYF
TRBD1	NA	TRBV27	TRBJ1-1	TGTGCCAGCAGTTTATCAACGCCGGGACAGGGAGGGGAGAACACTGAAGCTTTCTTT	CASSLSTPGQGGENTEAFF
TRBD2	NA	TRBV24-1	TRBJ2-7	TGTGCCACCCGTGGGGCTAGCGGGAGTGGCAGCGACGAGCAGTACTTC	CATRGASGSGSDEQYF
NA	NA	TRBV27	TRBJ1-2	TGTGCCAGCAGGAACCCTGGCCCAGGGTCGGGCTACACCTTC	CASRNPGPGSGYTF
NA	once	TRBV30	TRBJ2-3	TGTGCCTGGAGGTGGAGGAGCACAGATACGCAGTATTTT	CAWRWRSTDTQYF
TRBD2	NA	TRBV7-9	TRBJ2-1	TGTGCCAGCAGCAGGAGTAATAGCGGGACTTACAATGAGCAGTTCTTC	CASSRSNSGTYNEQFF
TRBD2	NA	TRBV19	TRBJ2-7	TGTGCCAGTAAGGCTAGCGGGAGCGACGAGCAGTACTTC	CASKASGSDEQYF